The 17 T cell receptor beta chains below come from one sample, sequenced in a study of cytomegalovirus exposure and HLA in healthy donors. Researchers ran the PCR with 60 Vbeta and 13 Jbeta primers. The repertoire was sequenced with immunoSEQ multiplex PCR; TCRdb's copy has only in-frame clones and lacks some. The sample yields over 100,000 clones, about two thirds seen once. Sequences were obtained from PBMCs. These TCRs come from a middle-aged man in good health and CMV-seropositive.

V is TRBV5-1 and J is TRBJ2-5, with 15 bases matching TRBD2. The V gene's germline CDR1 is SGHRS and CDR2 YFSETQ. The CDR3 consists of 17 residues. Trimming took 4 bases from V and 5 from J; bases not matched to a gene: 9. CDR3 amino acids: CASSPGLAGGISETQYF. The CDR3 DNA sequence: TGCGCCAGCAGCCCCGGACTAGCGGGAGGGATTTCCGAGACCCAGTACTTC.

The chain recombines TRBV6-5 with TRBJ1-2; TRBD1 matches 10 bases. This CDR3 contains 15 residues. Germline V lookup: CDR1 MNHEY, CDR2 SVGAGI. The ends lost 6 bases at V and 6 bases at J; junction bases unmatched: 10. CDR3 protein: CASRYNSGQGNGYTF. CDR3 nucleotide sequence: TGTGCCAGCAGATATAACTCGGGACAGGGGAATGGCTACACCTTC.

Only a few counts were recorded for this clone. The chain is built from TRBV12-5 and TRBJ2-5; 12 positions agree with TRBD2. The germline CDR1 and CDR2 sequences are LGHNT and FRNRAP. The junction had 9 bases not matched to a gene; V was cut back by 6 bases and J by 1 base. CDR3 length: 17 residues. Here the CDR3 reads CASGRGLAGMSQETQYF. The DNA for the CDR3 is TGTGCTAGTGGCCGAGGACTAGCGGGGATGTCCCAAGAGACCCAGTACTTC.

This clone was found a few times. The chain employs TRBV5-1 and TRBJ2-5; no clear D. V dropped 3 bases and J dropped 5 bases, with 17 bases sitting between them. The germline gives CDR1 SGHRS, CDR2 YFSETQ. The length of the CDR3 is 15 residues. CDR3 residues: CASSSLSASGETQYF. The CDR3 DNA follows: TGCGCCAGCAGCTCTCTATCGGCCTCCGGGGAGACCCAGTACTTC.

J is TRBJ1-1 and V is TRBV29-1; D gene ambiguous. Deletions cut 5 bases from V and 8 bases from J, with 15 bases between. The CDR3 covers 12 residues. Germline V gene data show CDR1 as SQVTM and CDR2 as ANQGSEA. The CDR3: CSVTLPGDEAFF. The CDR3 nucleotides read TGCAGCGTTACCCTCCCAGGCGACGAAGCTTTCTTT.

The chain employs TRBV2 and TRBJ2-1; the match to TRBD2 covers 7 bases. Germline-derived CDR1 and CDR2 are SNHLY and FYNNEI. This CDR3 is built from 14 residues. V dropped 11 bases and J dropped 7; count of bases not matched to a gene: 14. CDR3 nucleotides: TGTGCCGCCCAACCTAGCGGTGGGGCGAATGAGCAGTTCTTC. Its translation is CAAQPSGGANEQFF.

The chain joins TRBV19 to TRBJ2-7; 9 bases map to TRBD2. From germline, CDR1 is LNHDA and CDR2 SQIVND (reference sequence). The CDR3 sequence is 15 residues long. The ends lost 2 bases at V and 2 bases at J; junction bases unmatched: 4. CDR3 nucleotide sequence: TGTGCCAGTAGTATATTAGCGGGAGATGCCTACGAGCAGTACTTC. This codes for CASSILAGDAYEQYF.

The rearrangement uses TRBV6-1 and TRBJ1-2; D is ambiguous. Germline V gene lookup returns CDR1 MNHNS and CDR2 SASEGT. V was pared by 1 base and J by 7 bases, with 4 bases between. The CDR3 loop spans 11 amino acids. DNA of the CDR3: TGTGCCAGCAGTGAAGACGGTGGCTACACCTTC. Protein sequence: CASSEDGGYTF.

This clone has just a few counts. The chain employs TRBV18 and TRBJ1-6; unclear D gene. The CDR3 spans 15 residues. Trimming pared 3 bases from V and 1 base from J, leaving 7 bases between. Germline CDR1 and CDR2: KGHSH and LQKENI. CDR3 DNA: TGTGCCAGCTCACCCGGGAGGTCCTATAATTCACCCCTCCACTTT. Translated, it gives CASSPGRSYNSPLHF.

The chain joins TRBV9 to TRBJ2-4, with 11 nucleotides matching TRBD2. This CDR3 region has 17 residues. The germline V gene encodes CDR1 SGDLS and CDR2 YYNGEE. V lost 2 bases and J lost 0; bases outside the gene matches: 4. DNA for the CDR3: TGTGCCAGCAGCGTGACTAGCGGGGCGTCAGCCAAAAACATTCAGTACTTC. Amino acids: CASSVTSGASAKNIQYF.

This chain links TRBV5-8 with TRBJ1-1; D is undetermined. Germline V lookup: CDR1 SGHTS, CDR2 YDEGEE. The CDR3 extends over 15 amino acids. Trimming took 0 bases from V and 6 from J, leaving 15 bases between them. The CDR3 is CASSLGHPSLSEAFF. CDR3 bases: TGTGCCAGCAGCTTGGGACACCCATCACTCTCTGAAGCTTTCTTT.

This clone came up a few times. This rearrangement joins TRBV7-2 to TRBJ2-7; no firm D call. Trimming took 1 base from V and 6 from J, leaving 7 bases between them. The CDR3 runs to 12 residues. Germline V gene lookup returns CDR1 SGHTA and CDR2 FQGNSA. The CDR3 loop reads CASSLDLFEQYF. CDR3 DNA: TGTGCCAGCAGCTTAGATCTATTCGAGCAGTACTTC.

This rearrangement joins TRBV5-6 to TRBJ2-3; 8 nucleotides agree with TRBD2. Germline CDR1 is SGHDT and CDR2 is YYEEEE. The J segment lost 2 bases and the V segment lost 5 bases, leaving 4 bases of the junction unmatched. The CDR3 contains 14 residues. CDR3 residues: CASSLAGTTDTQYF. DNA for the CDR3: TGTGCCAGCAGTTTAGCGGGAACCACAGATACGCAGTATTTT.

This clone was observed a few times. The chain employs TRBV5-5 and TRBJ1-3; the D gene is possibly TRBD1 (6 bases). The CDR3 has 13 amino acids. The V end was cut by 4 bases, the J end by 5 bases, with 10 bases between. CDR1 SGHKS and CDR2 YYEKEE come from the germline V gene (reference sequence). CDR3 amino acids: CASSPDRRNTIYF. CDR3 in DNA: TGTGCCAGCAGCCCCGACAGGAGAAACACCATATATTTT.

The rearrangement links TRBV6-1 to TRBJ1-1; TRBD1 might be the D (6 bases). Germline CDR1 reads MNHNS; CDR2 reads SASEGT. CDR3 size: 14 residues. The ends were cut back, 8 bases at V and 4 bases at J, with 17 bases in the middle. Here the CDR3 reads CASRDSEGGTEAFF. CDR3 nucleotide sequence: TGTGCCAGCCGAGACAGCGAAGGGGGCACTGAAGCTTTCTTT.

The chain couples TRBV6-6 to TRBJ2-1; 7 nucleotides agree with TRBD2. J was trimmed by 6 bases and V by 8 bases; bases with no gene match: 7. CDR1 and CDR2 (germline): MNHNY, SVGAGI (reference sequence). The CDR3 sequence is 13 residues long. CDR3 region: CASQEAGINEQFF. CDR3 nucleotides: TGTGCCAGCCAGGAAGCGGGAATCAATGAGCAGTTCTTC.

The V gene is TRBV5-1, the J gene TRBJ2-1; 7 positions match TRBD1. The CDR3 is 15 residues long. Germline lookup yields CDR1 SGHRS and CDR2 YFSETQ. The V and J ends lost 0 bases and 2 bases, in that order; junction bases with no gene match: 2. CDR3 region: CASSLVGTAYNEQFF. CDR3 sequence (DNA): TGCGCCAGCAGCTTGGTAGGGACAGCCTACAATGAGCAGTTCTTC.